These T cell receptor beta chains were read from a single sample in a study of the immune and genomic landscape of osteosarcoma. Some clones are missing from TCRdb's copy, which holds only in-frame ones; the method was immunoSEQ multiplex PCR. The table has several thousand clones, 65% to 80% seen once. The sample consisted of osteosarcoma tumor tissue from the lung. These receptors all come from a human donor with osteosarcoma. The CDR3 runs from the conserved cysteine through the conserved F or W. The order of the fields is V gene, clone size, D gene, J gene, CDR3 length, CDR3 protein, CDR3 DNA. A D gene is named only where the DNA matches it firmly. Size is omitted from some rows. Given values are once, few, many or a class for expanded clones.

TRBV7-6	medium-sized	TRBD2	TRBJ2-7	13	CASSRSGIHEQYF	TGTGCCAGCAGCCGTAGCGGGATCCACGAGCAGTACTTC
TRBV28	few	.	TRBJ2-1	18	CASSLPVSQVSSYNEQFF	TGTGCCAGCAGTCTACCCGTCTCACAGGTCAGCTCCTACAATGAGCAGTTCTTC
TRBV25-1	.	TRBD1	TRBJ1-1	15	CASSSGTGGYTEAFF	TGTGCCAGCAGTTCCGGGACAGGGGGCTACACTGAAGCTTTCTTT
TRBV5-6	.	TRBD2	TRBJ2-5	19	CASSTPLMTSGGAAETQYF	TGTGCCAGCAGCACCCCCCTTATGACTAGCGGGGGGGCCGCAGAGACCCAGTACTTC
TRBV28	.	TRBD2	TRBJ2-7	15	CASSTGGTSSYEQYF	TGTGCCAGCAGTACTGGCGGGACTAGCTCCTACGAGCAGTACTTC
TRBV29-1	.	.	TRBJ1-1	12	CSVRATARGAFF	TGCAGCGTTAGAGCGACAGCCAGAGGGGCTTTCTTT
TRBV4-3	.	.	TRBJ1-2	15	CASSQVSGGPGGYTF	TGCGCCAGCAGCCAAGTTTCCGGGGGCCCTGGGGGCTACACCTTC
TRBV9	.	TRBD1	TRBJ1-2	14	CASSRDRSNYGYTF	TGTGCCAGCAGCAGGGACAGGTCTAACTATGGCTACACCTTC
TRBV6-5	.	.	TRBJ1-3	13	CASTRDSGNTIYF	TGTGCCAGCACCAGGGACTCTGGAAACACCATATATTTT
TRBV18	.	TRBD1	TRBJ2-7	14	CASSRQGSGNEQYF	TGTGCCAGCTCACGACAGGGCTCCGGGAACGAGCAGTACTTC
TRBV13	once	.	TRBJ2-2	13	CASSFFGGGELFF	TGTGCCAGCAGCTTTTTTGGGGGAGGGGAGCTGTTTTTT
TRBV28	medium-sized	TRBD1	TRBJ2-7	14	CASRLRQGSYEQYF	TGTGCCAGCCGACTCCGACAGGGATCCTACGAGCAGTACTTC
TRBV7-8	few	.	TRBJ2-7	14	CASSSVRPAYEQYF	TGTGCCAGCAGCTCAGTCAGACCCGCCTACGAGCAGTACTTC
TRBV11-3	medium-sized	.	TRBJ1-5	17	CASSLVNSRVSNQPQHF	TGTGCCAGCAGCTTAGTAAACAGCAGGGTAAGCAATCAGCCCCAGCATTTT
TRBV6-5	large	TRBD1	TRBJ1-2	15	CASSYSGTGADGYTF	TGTGCCAGCAGTTACTCTGGGACAGGGGCGGATGGCTACACCTTC
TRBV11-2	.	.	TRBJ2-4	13	CASSLETWDIQYF	TGTGCCAGCAGCTTAGAGACGTGGGACATTCAGTACTTC
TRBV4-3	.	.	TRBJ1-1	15	CASSQDGTSNTEAFF	TGCGCCAGCAGCCAGGATGGAACCTCGAACACTGAAGCTTTCTTT
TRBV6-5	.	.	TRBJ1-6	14	CASRPVGRNSPLHF	TGTGCCAGCAGACCCGTGGGCAGGAATTCACCCCTCCACTTT
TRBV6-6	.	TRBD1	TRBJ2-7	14	CASSYSGQGNEQYF	TGTGCCAGCAGTTACTCGGGACAGGGCAACGAGCAGTACTTC
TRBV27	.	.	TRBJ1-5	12	CASSAISEPQHF	TGTGCCAGCAGTGCAATATCGGAGCCCCAGCATTTT
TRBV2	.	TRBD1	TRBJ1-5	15	CASRTGSVSNQPQHF	TGTGCCAGCAGGACAGGGAGTGTAAGCAATCAGCCCCAGCATTTT
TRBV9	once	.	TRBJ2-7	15	CASSEEQEGSYEQYF	TGTGCCAGCAGCGAAGAACAGGAGGGCTCCTACGAGCAGTACTTC
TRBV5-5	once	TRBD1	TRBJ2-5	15	CASSRTGGTQETQYF	TGTGCCAGCAGCCGGACAGGGGGTACGCAAGAGACCCAGTACTTC
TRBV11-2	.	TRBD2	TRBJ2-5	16	CASSLNSGKLQETQYF	TGTGCCAGCAGCCTCAATAGCGGGAAGTTGCAAGAGACCCAGTACTTC
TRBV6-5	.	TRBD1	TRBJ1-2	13	CASSYGQDIGYTF	TGTGCCAGCAGTTACGGACAGGATATTGGCTACACCTTC
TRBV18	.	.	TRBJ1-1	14	CASSPQGEGAEAFF	TGTGCCAGCTCACCACAAGGCGAGGGGGCTGAAGCTTTCTTT
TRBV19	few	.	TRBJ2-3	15	CASNPQGFGTDTQYF	TGTGCCAGTAATCCCCAGGGGTTCGGCACAGATACGCAGTATTTT
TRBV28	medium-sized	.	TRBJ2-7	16	CATSLIRDAISYEQYF	TGTGCCACCTCATTAATACGGGACGCCATCTCCTACGAGCAGTACTTC
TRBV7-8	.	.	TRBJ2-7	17	CASSFGTGLAKSYEQYF	TGTGCCAGCAGCTTCGGGACAGGACTAGCTAAATCCTACGAGCAGTACTTC
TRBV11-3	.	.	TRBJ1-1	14	CASSLGGRNTEAFF	TGTGCCAGCAGCTTAGGAGGCAGGAACACTGAAGCTTTCTTT
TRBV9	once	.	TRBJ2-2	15	CASSVGKTHTGELFF	TGTGCCAGCAGCGTAGGGAAAACCCACACCGGGGAGCTGTTTTTT
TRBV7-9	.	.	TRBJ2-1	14	CASSLGSGFNEQFF	TGTGCCAGCAGCTTAGGGTCGGGATTCAATGAGCAGTTCTTC
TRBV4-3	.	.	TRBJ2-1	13	CASSQDSRSLLFF	TGCGCCAGCAGTCAAGATTCCCGTAGTCTGCTGTTCTTC
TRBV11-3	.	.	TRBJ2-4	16	CASSLGGPEAKNIQYF	TGTGCCAGCAGCTTGGGTGGGCCCGAAGCCAAAAACATTCAGTACTTC
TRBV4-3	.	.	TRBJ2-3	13	CASSQEFRGTQYF	TGCGCCAGCAGCCAAGAATTTCGAGGGACGCAGTATTTT
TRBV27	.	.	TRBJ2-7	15	CASSLSQTSSYEQYF	TGTGCCAGCAGTTTATCACAGACCAGCTCCTACGAGCAGTACTTC
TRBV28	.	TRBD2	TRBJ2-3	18	CASPGGVAGVESTDTQYF	TGTGCCAGCCCTGGAGGGGTAGCGGGAGTTGAGAGCACAGATACGCAGTATTTT
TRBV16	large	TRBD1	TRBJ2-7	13	CASSRDRGGEQYF	TGTGCCAGCAGCCGGGACAGGGGCGGCGAGCAGTACTTC
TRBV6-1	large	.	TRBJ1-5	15	CASSAGTAGYQPQHF	TGTGCCAGCAGTGCCGGGACGGCCGGGTATCAGCCCCAGCATTTT
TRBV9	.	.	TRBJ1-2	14	CASSPSGGSYGYTF	TGTGCCAGCAGCCCTTCGGGGGGTTCCTATGGCTACACCTTC
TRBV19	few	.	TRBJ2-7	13	CASSREQSYEQYF	TGTGCCAGTAGTCGAGAACAATCCTACGAGCAGTACTTC
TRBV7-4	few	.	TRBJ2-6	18	CASSSVSSSQSRANVLTF	TGTGCCAGCAGCTCAGTCAGCAGCTCACAAAGTCGGGCCAACGTCCTGACTTTC